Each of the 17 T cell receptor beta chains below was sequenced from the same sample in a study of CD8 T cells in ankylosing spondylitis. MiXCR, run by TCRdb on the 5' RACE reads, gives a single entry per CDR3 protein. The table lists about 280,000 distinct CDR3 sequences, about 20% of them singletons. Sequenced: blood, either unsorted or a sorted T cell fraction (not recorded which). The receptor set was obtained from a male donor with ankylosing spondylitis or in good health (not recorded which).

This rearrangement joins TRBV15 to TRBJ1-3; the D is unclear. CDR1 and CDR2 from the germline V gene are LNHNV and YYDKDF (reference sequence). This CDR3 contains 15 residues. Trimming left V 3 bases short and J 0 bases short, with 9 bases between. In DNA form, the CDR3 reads TGTGCCACCAGCAGCGGGGTCATCTCTGGAAACACCATATATTTT. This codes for CATSSGVISGNTIYF.

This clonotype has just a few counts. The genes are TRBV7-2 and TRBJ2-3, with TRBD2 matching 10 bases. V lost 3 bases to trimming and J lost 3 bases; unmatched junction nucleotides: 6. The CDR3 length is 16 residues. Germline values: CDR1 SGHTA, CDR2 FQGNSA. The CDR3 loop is CASSFNVAGGTDTQYF. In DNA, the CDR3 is TGTGCCAGCAGCTTTAACGTAGCGGGAGGAACAGATACGCAGTATTTT.

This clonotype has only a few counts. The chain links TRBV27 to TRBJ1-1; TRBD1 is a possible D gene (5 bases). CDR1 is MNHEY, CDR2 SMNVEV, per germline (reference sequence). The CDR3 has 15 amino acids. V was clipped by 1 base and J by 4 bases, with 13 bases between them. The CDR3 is CASSLWGGVSTEAFF. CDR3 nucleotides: TGTGCCAGCAGTTTATGGGGGGGGGTTTCCACTGAAGCTTTCTTT.

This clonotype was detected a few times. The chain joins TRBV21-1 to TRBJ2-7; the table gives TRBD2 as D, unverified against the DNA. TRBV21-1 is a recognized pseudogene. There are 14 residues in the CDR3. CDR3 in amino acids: CASSKVNRRGEQYV. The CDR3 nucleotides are TGTGCCAGCAGCAAAGTAAACAGGAGGGGCGAGCAGTACGTC.

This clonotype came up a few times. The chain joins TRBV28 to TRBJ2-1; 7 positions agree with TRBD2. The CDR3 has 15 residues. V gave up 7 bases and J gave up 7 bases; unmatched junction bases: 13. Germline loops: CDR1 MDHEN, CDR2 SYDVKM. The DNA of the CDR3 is TGTGCCAGCACCCCTGGGGGGGGAACTTGGAATGAGCAGTTCTTC. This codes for CASTPGGGTWNEQFF. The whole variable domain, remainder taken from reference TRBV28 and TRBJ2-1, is DVKVTQSSRYLVKRTGEKVFLECVQDMDHENMFWYRQDPGLGLRLIYFSYDVKMKEKGDIPEGYSVSREKKERFSLILESASTNQTSMYLCASTPGGGTWNEQFFGPGTRLTVL.

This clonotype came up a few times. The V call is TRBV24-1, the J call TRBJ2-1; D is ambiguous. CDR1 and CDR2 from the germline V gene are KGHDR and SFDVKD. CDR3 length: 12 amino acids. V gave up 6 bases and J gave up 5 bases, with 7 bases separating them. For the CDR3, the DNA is TGTGCCACCAGTCTAGGCCACAATGAGCAGTTCTTC. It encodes CATSLGHNEQFF.

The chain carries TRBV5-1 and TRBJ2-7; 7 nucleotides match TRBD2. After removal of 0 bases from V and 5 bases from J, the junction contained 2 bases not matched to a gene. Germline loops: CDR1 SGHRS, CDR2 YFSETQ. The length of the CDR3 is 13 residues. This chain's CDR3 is CASSLGGSDEQYV. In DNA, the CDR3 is TGCGCCAGCAGCTTGGGCGGGAGTGACGAGCAGTACGTC.

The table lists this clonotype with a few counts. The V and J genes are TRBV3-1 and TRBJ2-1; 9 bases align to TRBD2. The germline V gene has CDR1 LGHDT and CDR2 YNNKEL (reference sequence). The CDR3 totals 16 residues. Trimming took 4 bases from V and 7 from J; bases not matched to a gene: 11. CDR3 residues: CASSPFPGLAYNEQFF. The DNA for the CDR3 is TGTGCCAGCAGCCCCTTTCCGGGACTAGCATATAATGAGCAGTTCTTC.

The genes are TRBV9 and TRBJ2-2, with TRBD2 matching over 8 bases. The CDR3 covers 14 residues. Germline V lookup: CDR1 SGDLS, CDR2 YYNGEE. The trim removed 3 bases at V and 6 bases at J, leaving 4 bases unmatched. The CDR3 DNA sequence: TGTGCCAGCAGCGGCGGGGGGACCTCCGGGGAGCTGTTTTTT. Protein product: CASSGGGTSGELFF.

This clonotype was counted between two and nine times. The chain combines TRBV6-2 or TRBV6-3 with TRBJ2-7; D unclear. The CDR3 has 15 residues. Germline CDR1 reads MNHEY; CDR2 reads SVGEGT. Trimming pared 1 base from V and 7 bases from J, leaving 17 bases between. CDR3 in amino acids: CASSYLNTVVGEQYV. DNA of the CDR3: TGTGCCAGCAGTTACTTGAATACGGTGGTCGGAGAGCAGTACGTC.

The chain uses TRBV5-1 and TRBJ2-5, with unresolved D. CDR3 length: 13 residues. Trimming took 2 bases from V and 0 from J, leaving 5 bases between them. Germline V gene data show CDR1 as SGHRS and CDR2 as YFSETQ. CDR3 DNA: TGCGCCAGCAGCTTACCTCACCAAGAGACCCAGTACTTC. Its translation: CASSLPHQETQYF.

CDR3 residues: CASSEAGTGVPEKLFF. CDR3 sequence (DNA): TGTGCCAGCAGTGAAGCGGGGACAGGGGTCCCTGAAAAACTGTTTTTT. V gene TRBV6-1 combines with J gene TRBJ1-4; 10 bases match TRBD1. The CDR3 consists of 16 residues. Germline-derived CDR1 and CDR2 are MNHNS and SASEGT. V lost 0 bases, J lost 7 bases, and 5 bases stayed unmatched.

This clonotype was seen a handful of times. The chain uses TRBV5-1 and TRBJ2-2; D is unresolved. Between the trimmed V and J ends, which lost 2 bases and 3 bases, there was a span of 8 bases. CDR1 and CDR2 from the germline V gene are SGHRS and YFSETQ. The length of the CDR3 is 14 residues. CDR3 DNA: TGCGCCAGCAGCTTTGGCAGTGACACCGGGGAGCTGTTTTTT. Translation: CASSFGSDTGELFF.

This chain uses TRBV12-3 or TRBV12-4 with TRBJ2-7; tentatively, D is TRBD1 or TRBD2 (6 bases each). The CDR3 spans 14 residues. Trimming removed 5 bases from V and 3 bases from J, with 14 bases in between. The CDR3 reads CASSPGGRGYEQYV. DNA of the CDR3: TGTGCCAGCAGTCCCGGGGGCAGGGGCTACGAGCAGTACGTC.

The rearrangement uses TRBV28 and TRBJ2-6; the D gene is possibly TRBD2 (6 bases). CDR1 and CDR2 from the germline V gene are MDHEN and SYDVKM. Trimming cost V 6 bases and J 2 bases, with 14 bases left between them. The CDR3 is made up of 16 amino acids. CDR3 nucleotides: TGTGCCAGCAGGGGGATGGGGGGAGCTGGGGCCAACGTCCTGACTTTC. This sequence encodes CASRGMGGAGANVLTF.

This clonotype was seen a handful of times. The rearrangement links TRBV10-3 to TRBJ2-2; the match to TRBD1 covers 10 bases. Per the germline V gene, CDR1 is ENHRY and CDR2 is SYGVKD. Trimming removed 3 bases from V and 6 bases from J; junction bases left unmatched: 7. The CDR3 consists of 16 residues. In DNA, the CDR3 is TGTGCCATCAGTGATAGACAGGGGGCCGTATCCGGGGAGCTGTTTTTT. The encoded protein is CAISDRQGAVSGELFF.

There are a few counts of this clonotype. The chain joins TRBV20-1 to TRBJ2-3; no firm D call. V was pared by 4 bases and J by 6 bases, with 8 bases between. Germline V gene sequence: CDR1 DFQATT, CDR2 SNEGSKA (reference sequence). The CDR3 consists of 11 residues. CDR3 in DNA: TGCAGTGCTATACACGGGGATACGCAGTATTTT. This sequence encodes CSAIHGDTQYF.